This T cell receptor (beta chain) derives from a study of T cell changes during pregnancy in multiple sclerosis. The CDR3 has 15 residues. Germline lookup yields CDR1 SNHLY and CDR2 FYNNEI. V lost 8 bases to trimming and J lost 3 bases; unmatched junction nucleotides: 7. The protocol was immunoSEQ multiplex PCR, while the TCRdb copy is restricted to in-frame clones and leaves out a portion. The data hold 35,000 to 40,000 clones, with about 91% observed a single time. This chain uses TRBV2 with TRBJ2-6, with 7 bases fitting TRBD2. This specimen was CD4+ T cells from peripheral blood mononuclear cells, taken in the third trimester of pregnancy. This TCR came from a female donor with multiple sclerosis, enrolled in a pregnancy study. The CDR3: CASPMAGDGANVLTF. CDR3 DNA: TGTGCCAGCCCCATGGCGGGGGATGGGGCCAACGTCCTGACTTTC.